Listed below are T cell receptor beta chains from one sample, sequenced in a study of OX40 agonist ivuxolimab in advanced cancers. Sequenced by immunoSEQ multiplex PCR; TCRdb stores in-frame clones only, minus some. The sample has tens of thousands of clones, roughly 80% seen once. The specimen was CD4+ or CD8+ T cells sorted from blood, collected in a trial of the OX40 agonist ivuxolimab. Every receptor here comes from an adult with an advanced solid tumor such as melanoma, head and neck, liver or kidney cancer. CDR3s include the opening cysteine and the closing phenylalanine or tryptophan. D genes are given only for firm matches. Expanded clones get a size class; other rows say once, few or many, or leave the size out.

J,D,V,size,DNA,CDR3
TRBJ1-2,-,TRBV5-1,once,TGCGCCAGCAGCCCCTCCCCAGGGTACTATGGCTACACCTTC,CASSPSPGYYGYTF
TRBJ2-1,-,TRBV19,few,TGTGCCAGTCGGCCGCTGGCGGGTGAGCAGTTCTTC,CASRPLAGEQFF
TRBJ1-4,-,TRBV5-4,-,TGTGCCAGCAGCTTAGACCCCGGGGGGACTAATGAAAAACTGTTTTTT,CASSLDPGGTNEKLFF
TRBJ2-7,TRBD1,TRBV11-3,medium-sized,TGTGCCAGCAGCTTCGGGACAGGGGAGGTCGAGCAGTACTTC,CASSFGTGEVEQYF
TRBJ1-5,TRBD1,TRBV18,-,TGTGCCAGCTCACCTAAACAGGGGGCGAGCAATCAGCCCCAGCATTTT,CASSPKQGASNQPQHF
TRBJ2-1,TRBD2,TRBV6-5,many,TGTGCCAGCAGTCGACTAGCGGGGTACAATGAGCAGTTCTTC,CASSRLAGYNEQFF
TRBJ1-6,TRBD1,TRBV6-6,-,TGTGCCAGCATGCGGGACAGTTATAATTCACCCCTCCACTTT,CASMRDSYNSPLHF
TRBJ2-5,TRBD1,TRBV28,-,TGTGCCAGCAGAACAGGGGTGCGGGAGACCCAGTACTTC,CASRTGVRETQYF
TRBJ1-5,TRBD1,TRBV28,-,TGTGCCAGCAGGGGGACAGGGCGACACCAGCCCCAGCATTTT,CASRGTGRHQPQHF
TRBJ2-7,-,TRBV18,-,TGTGCCAGCTCCCCCGCTGTAACAGGGTATGGACCCTACGAGCAGTACTTC,CASSPAVTGYGPYEQYF
TRBJ2-2,TRBD2,TRBV19,once,TGTGCCAGTAGTCAGGGGAGGTTAACGGGAGGGCCGAACACCGGGGAGCTGTTTTTT,CASSQGRLTGGPNTGELFF
TRBJ1-5,-,TRBV6-5,once,TGTGCCAGCAGTCCGGGACTGAATAGCAATCAGCCCCAGCATTTT,CASSPGLNSNQPQHF
TRBJ2-1,-,TRBV9,-,TGTGCCAGCAGCACCGGGACCTCACACCCCCTAGCCGAGCAGTTCTTC,CASSTGTSHPLAEQFF
TRBJ2-2,-,TRBV6-1,-,TGTGCCAGCAGCAGGGGGGGCACCGGGGAGCTGTTTTTT,CASSRGGTGELFF
TRBJ2-7,-,TRBV12-5,-,TGTGCTAGTGGTTTGGTAAATCCCCAGGGCTCTCTCTACGAGCAGTACTTC,CASGLVNPQGSLYEQYF
TRBJ2-1,-,TRBV28,-,TGTGCCAGCAGTTTTCGGAGGGGCCCAAATGAGCAGTTCTTC,CASSFRRGPNEQFF
TRBJ2-5,-,TRBV7-2,-,TGTGCCAGCAGCTCAGTAGCCGTACCTGGGACCCAGTACTTC,CASSSVAVPGTQYF
TRBJ2-7,TRBD1,TRBV10-3,-,TGTGCCATCTCCGGGACAGGGGCCCACGAGCAGTACTTC,CAISGTGAHEQYF
TRBJ1-1,-,TRBV29-1,-,TGCAGCGTCCAATTCTCCGGGAACACCAACACTGAAGCTTTCTTT,CSVQFSGNTNTEAFF
TRBJ2-2,TRBD1,TRBV18,-,TGTACCAGCTCAGACAGGGACACCGGGGAGCTGTTTTTT,CTSSDRDTGELFF
TRBJ2-3,-,TRBV6-5,-,TGTGCCAGCAGTTACTCGAGAGGATTAGAAGAGGTGCAGTATTTT,CASSYSRGLEEVQYF
TRBJ1-4,-,TRBV18,-,TGTGCCAGCTCACCGGGACTCTTCAAAACCTCAACTAATGAAAAACTGTTTTTT,CASSPGLFKTSTNEKLFF
TRBJ2-4,TRBD1,TRBV6-1,-,TGTGCCAGCAGGAGGACAGGGTCCGGCGAAAACATTCAGTACTTC,CASRRTGSGENIQYF
TRBJ1-1,-,TRBV5-6,-,TGTGCCAGCAGTCTGTGGGACGGACCGAGAACTGAAGCTTTCTTT,CASSLWDGPRTEAFF
TRBJ1-1,-,TRBV4-3,few,TGCGCCAGCAGCCAACGGATTCCTAACACTGAAGCTTTCTTT,CASSQRIPNTEAFF
TRBJ1-5,-,TRBV25-1,-,TGTGCCAGCAGTGGGGGCAGTAGCAATCAGCCCCAGCATTTT,CASSGGSSNQPQHF
TRBJ2-2,-,TRBV7-9,-,TGTGCCAGCAGCTTAAGGTACACTATTAACACCGGGGAGCTGTTTTTT,CASSLRYTINTGELFF
TRBJ2-6,TRBD1,TRBV27,-,TGTGCCAGCAGTTTGGTGGCAGGGGGCTCTGGGGCCAACGTCCTGACTTTC,CASSLVAGGSGANVLTF
TRBJ1-1,-,TRBV4-3,few,TGCGCCAGCAGCCACAAAACCGGGGCGGGGCTGAACACTGAAGCTTTCTTT,CASSHKTGAGLNTEAFF
TRBJ1-1,TRBD1,TRBV28,-,TGTGCCAGCAGTTCCATGCAGGGGGCTTGGACTGAAGCTTTCTTT,CASSSMQGAWTEAFF
TRBJ1-2,-,TRBV30,-,TGTGCCTGGAGTGTGGACCTAGGGACTGGCTACACCTTC,CAWSVDLGTGYTF
TRBJ2-7,-,TRBV5-1,few,TGCGCCAGCAGCTTGGATGGGGGGTCGTTCTACGAGCAGTACTTC,CASSLDGGSFYEQYF
TRBJ1-6,-,TRBV10-2,-,TGCGCCAGCAGTGAAACGGGTAATTCACCCCTCCACTTT,CASSETGNSPLHF
TRBJ1-2,-,TRBV9,-,TGTGCCAGCAGCGTTGTACAGGAAAACTATGGCTACACCTTC,CASSVVQENYGYTF
TRBJ2-7,-,TRBV5-1,once,TGCGCCAGCAGCATCCAGACAGGTTCCCCCTCGGAGCAGTACTTC,CASSIQTGSPSEQYF
TRBJ2-5,-,TRBV6-5,-,TGTGCCAGCAGTCGAGCCGGGACGCTATTTGAGACCCAGTACTTC,CASSRAGTLFETQYF
TRBJ1-3,-,TRBV9,-,TGTGCCAGCAGCCCCCCTTCTGGAAACACCATATATTTT,CASSPPSGNTIYF
TRBJ2-1,-,TRBV6-1,-,TGTGCCAGCAGTGAAGGCCGGCGGGAGCAGTTCTTC,CASSEGRREQFF
TRBJ1-2,-,TRBV5-5,-,TGTGCCAGCAGCTTGCTAGCAGGATTGAACTATGGCTACACCTTC,CASSLLAGLNYGYTF
TRBJ1-1,-,TRBV7-9,-,TGTGCCAGCAGCTTAGTCGGGCAGACGAACACTGAAGCTTTCTTT,CASSLVGQTNTEAFF
TRBJ1-4,TRBD1,TRBV11-2,-,TGTGCCAGCAGCTTAGACAGGGGGAGCGGAAAACTGTTTTTT,CASSLDRGSGKLFF
TRBJ2-3,TRBD1,TRBV7-2,-,TGTGCCAGCAGCCTACAGGGGGTGGGACACACAGATACGCAGTATTTT,CASSLQGVGHTDTQYF
TRBJ1-4,TRBD1,TRBV19,-,TGTGCCAGTAAAGGACAGGGAGAGGAAAAACTGTTTTTT,CASKGQGEEKLFF
TRBJ1-5,-,TRBV9,-,TGTGCCAGCAGCGCGTTGGACACCGATCAGCCCCAGCATTTT,CASSALDTDQPQHF
TRBJ2-7,-,TRBV27,-,TGTGCCAGCAGTTTAAGGGGGAACCACGAGCAGTACTTC,CASSLRGNHEQYF
TRBJ2-3,-,TRBV25-1,-,TGTGCCAGCAGTGAATCCTACTGGGGAAGGGATACGCAGTATTTT,CASSESYWGRDTQYF
TRBJ2-1,TRBD2,TRBV7-8,-,TGTGCCAGCAGCAAATCTAGCGGAACCTACAATGAGCAGTTCTTC,CASSKSSGTYNEQFF
TRBJ1-1,-,TRBV18,few,TGTGCCAGCTCACGCCAGGGCAACACTGAAGCTTTCTTT,CASSRQGNTEAFF
TRBJ2-7,TRBD2,TRBV18,-,TGTGCCAGCTCAGCGAGCGGGAGTTACGAGCAGTACTTC,CASSASGSYEQYF
TRBJ1-2,-,TRBV6-6,-,TGTGCCAGCAGGCCCGGACCTTCTAACTATGGCTACACCTTC,CASRPGPSNYGYTF
TRBJ1-2,TRBD1,TRBV28,-,TGTGCCAGCACCAATGGACAGGGGTATGATGGCTACACCTTC,CASTNGQGYDGYTF
TRBJ2-7,-,TRBV19,-,TGTGCCAGTTCGTCGATCGGGAGCTCCTACGAGCAGTACTTC,CASSSIGSSYEQYF
TRBJ2-4,-,TRBV5-6,-,TGTGCCAGCAGCCCCGGCGGGCCGGGGGTAAACATTCAGTACTTC,CASSPGGPGVNIQYF
TRBJ2-5,-,TRBV5-1,-,TGCGCCAGCAGCCTGGAACAGACCCAGTACTTC,CASSLEQTQYF
TRBJ1-4,-,TRBV5-1,-,TGCGCCAGCAGCCCGGAAGCAACTAATGAAAAACTGTTTTTT,CASSPEATNEKLFF
TRBJ2-5,-,TRBV4-1,-,TGCGCCAGCAGCCAACTGGGGGTCCGGGGAGAGACCCAGTACTTC,CASSQLGVRGETQYF
TRBJ1-2,-,TRBV7-9,-,TGTGCCAGCAGCTTCGGTGTCTATGGCTACACCTTC,CASSFGVYGYTF
TRBJ2-3,-,TRBV14,few,TGTGCCAGCAGCCAAGGGTATAGAGATACGCAGTATTTT,CASSQGYRDTQYF
TRBJ2-1,-,TRBV6-4,-,TGTGCCAGCAGTCGACAGGTGTACAATGAGCAGTTCTTC,CASSRQVYNEQFF
TRBJ1-1,-,TRBV5-4,-,TGTGCCAGCAGCTTGGATCCATCGAACACTGAAGCTTTCTTT,CASSLDPSNTEAFF